The rows below give T cell receptor beta chains drawn from one sample of a study of blood T cell repertoires in COVID-19. The repertoire was sequenced with immunoSEQ multiplex PCR; TCRdb's copy has only in-frame clones and lacks some. The repertoire has hundreds of thousands of clones, more than 75% of them found once; the top ten carry roughly 4%. The sample taken for sequencing was peripheral blood. The receptor source for this set is a woman aged 50 to 60 with active or convalescent COVID-19. CDR3s include the opening cysteine and the closing phenylalanine or tryptophan. Fields, in order: clone size, V gene, CDR3 protein. A row's size may be missing; if present it is once, few, many or a size class.

>.|TRBV28
CASSKFGADGLDTQYF
>.|TRBV7-2
CASSPPGLAARTDTQYF
>.|TRBV14
CASSQSSGTVYNEQFF
>.|TRBV28
CASSLTGVMNTEAFF
>.|TRBV7-9
CASMPGSGNTIYF
>.|TRBV19
CASRPGQGAGAFF
>.|TRBV7-6
CASSPGQGAQNEQYF
>.|TRBV7-8
CASSPTNGETQYF
>.|TRBV12-3/TRBV12-4
CASSSGGAYEQYF
>.|TRBV4-2
CASSQPANSYEQYF
>.|TRBV30
CAWSPSGGAYNEQFF
>.|TRBV5-6
CASSLPGTGAYGYTF
>.|TRBV11-3
CASSLQGAGDTEAFF
>.|TRBV6-5
CASSLAGANDEQFF
>.|TRBV9
CASSVVGGSGYTF
>.|TRBV28
CASRGNAGTEAFF
>.|TRBV30
CAGGVNQPQHF
>.|TRBV11-3
CASSLQSTGELFF
>.|TRBV9
CASSRGDTQYF
>.|TRBV6-5
CASSYGPGGSYNEQFF
>.|TRBV2
CASSAERGGEQYF
>.|TRBV7-2
CASSLPNTGEQYF
>few|TRBV28
CASRRNRGTDGYTF
>once|TRBV2
CASSEGRGVGETQYF